This T cell receptor beta chain derives from a study of shared clonotypes between healthy human individuals. The protocol was immunoSEQ multiplex PCR, while the TCRdb copy is restricted to in-frame clones and leaves out a portion. The repertoire has some 2,000,000 clones, less than 95% of them found once; the top ten carry about 1.1%. Terminally differentiated effector memory CD45RA+ cells were excluded by CCR7 positive selection of CD45RO-negative cells. Trimming took 0 bases from V and 4 from J; bases not matched to a gene: 7. Looked up from germline, CDR1 is SGDLS and CDR2 is YYNGEE. This CDR3 has 16 amino acids.

The specimen sequenced was naive CD8+ T cells sorted from blood. The V call is TRBV9, the J call TRBJ2-5, with 9 bases that match TRBD2. The source of this sequence is a man younger than 30 in good health. DNA for the CDR3: TGTGCCAGCAGCGTAGAGATTAGCGGGAGCGCAGAGACCCAGTACTTC. Translated: CASSVEISGSAETQYF. Drawing the rest from reference TRBV9 and TRBJ2-5, the complete variable domain is DSGVTQTPKHLITATGQRVTLRCSPRSGDLSVYWYQQSLDQGLQFLIQYYNGEERAKGNILERFSAQQFPDLHSELNLSSLELGDSALYFCASSVEISGSAETQYFGPGTRLLVL.